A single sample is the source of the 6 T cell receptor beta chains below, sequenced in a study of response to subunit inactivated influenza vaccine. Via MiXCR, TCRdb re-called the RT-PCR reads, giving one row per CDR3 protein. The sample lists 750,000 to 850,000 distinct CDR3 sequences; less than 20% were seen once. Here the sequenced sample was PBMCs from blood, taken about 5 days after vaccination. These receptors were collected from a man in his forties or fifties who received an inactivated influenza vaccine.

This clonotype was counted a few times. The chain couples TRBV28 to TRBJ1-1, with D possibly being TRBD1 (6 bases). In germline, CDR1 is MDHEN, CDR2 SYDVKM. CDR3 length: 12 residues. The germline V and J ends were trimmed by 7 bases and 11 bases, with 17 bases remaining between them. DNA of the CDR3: TGTGCCAGCACCCAACAGGGAGTTGACGCTTTCTTT. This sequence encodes CASTQQGVDAFF.

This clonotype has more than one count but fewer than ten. The CDR3 loop is CASSADSSLNTEAFF. Here the CDR3 DNA reads TGTGCCAGCAGCGCCGACAGCTCTCTGAACACTGAAGCTTTCTTT. The gene calls are TRBV11-3 and TRBJ1-1; possibly TRBD1 for D (5 bases). Germline assignment: CDR1 SGHNT and CDR2 YENEEA. The CDR3 consists of 15 residues. Trimming pared 5 bases from V and 0 bases from J, leaving 13 bases between.

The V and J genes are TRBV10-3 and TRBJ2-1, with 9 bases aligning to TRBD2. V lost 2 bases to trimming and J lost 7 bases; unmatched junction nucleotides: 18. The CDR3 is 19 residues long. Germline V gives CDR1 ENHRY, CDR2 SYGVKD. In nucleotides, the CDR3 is TGTGCCATCAGTGAGGTCCTGGTCCGGCGCGGGAGGGCCGGGAATGAGCAGTTCTTC. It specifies CAISEVLVRRGRAGNEQFF.

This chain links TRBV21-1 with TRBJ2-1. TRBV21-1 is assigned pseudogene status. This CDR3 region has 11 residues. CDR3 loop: CASSKAREQFF. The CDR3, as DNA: TGTGCCAGCAGCAAAGCGCGGGAGCAGTTCTTC.

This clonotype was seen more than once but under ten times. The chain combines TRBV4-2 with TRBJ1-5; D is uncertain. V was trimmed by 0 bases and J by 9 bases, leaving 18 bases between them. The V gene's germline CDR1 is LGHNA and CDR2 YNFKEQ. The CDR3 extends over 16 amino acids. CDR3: CASSQETGLQAMPQHF. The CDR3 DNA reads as TGTGCCAGCAGCCAAGAGACTGGACTCCAAGCGATGCCCCAGCATTTT.

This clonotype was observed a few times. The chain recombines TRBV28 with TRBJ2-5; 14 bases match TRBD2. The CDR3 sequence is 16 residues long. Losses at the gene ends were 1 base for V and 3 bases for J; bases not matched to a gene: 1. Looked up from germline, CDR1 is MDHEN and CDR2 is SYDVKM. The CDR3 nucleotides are TGTGCCAGCAGTTTATTGGGACTAGCGGGGGAAGAGACCCAGTACTTC. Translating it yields CASSLLGLAGEETQYF.